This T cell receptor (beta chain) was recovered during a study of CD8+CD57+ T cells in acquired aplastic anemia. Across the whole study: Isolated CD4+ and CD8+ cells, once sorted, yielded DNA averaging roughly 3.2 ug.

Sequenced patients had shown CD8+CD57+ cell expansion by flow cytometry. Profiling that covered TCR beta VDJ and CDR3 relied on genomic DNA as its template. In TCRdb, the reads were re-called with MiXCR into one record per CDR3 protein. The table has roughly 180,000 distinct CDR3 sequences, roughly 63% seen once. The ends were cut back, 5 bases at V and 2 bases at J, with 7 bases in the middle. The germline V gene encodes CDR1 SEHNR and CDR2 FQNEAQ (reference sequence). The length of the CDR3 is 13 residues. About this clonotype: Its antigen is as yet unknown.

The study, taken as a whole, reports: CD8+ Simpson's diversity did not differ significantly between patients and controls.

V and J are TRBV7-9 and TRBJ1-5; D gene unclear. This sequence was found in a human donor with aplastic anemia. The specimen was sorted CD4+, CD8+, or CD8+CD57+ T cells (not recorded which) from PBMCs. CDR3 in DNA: TGTGCCAGCAGCCCGACCGGCAATCAGCCCCAGCATTTT. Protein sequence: CASSPTGNQPQHF. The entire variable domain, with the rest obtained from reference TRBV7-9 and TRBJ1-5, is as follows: DTGVSQNPRHKITKRGQNVTFRCDPISEHNRLYWYRQTLGQGPEFLTYFQNEAQLEKSRLLSDRFSAERPKGSFSTLEIQRTEQGDSAMYLCASSPTGNQPQHFGDGTRLSIL.